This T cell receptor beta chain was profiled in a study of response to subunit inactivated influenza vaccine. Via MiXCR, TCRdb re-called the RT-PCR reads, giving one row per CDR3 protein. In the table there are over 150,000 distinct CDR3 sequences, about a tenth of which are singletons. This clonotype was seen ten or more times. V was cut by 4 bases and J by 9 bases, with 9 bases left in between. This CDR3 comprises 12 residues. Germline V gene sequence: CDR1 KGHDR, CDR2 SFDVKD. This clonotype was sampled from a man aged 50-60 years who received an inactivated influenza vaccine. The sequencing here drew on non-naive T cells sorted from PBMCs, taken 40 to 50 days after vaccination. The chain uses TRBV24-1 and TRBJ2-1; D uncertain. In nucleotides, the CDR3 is TGTGCCACCAGTGAATTGGGAAGTGAGCAGTTCTTC. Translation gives CATSELGSEQFF.